This T cell receptor (beta chain) came from a study of metastatic and nonmetastatic thyroid tumors. This clone was detected many times. Germline-derived CDR1 and CDR2 are DFQATT and SNEGSKA (reference sequence). The CDR3 is made up of 14 amino acids. V lost 3 bases and J lost 4, with 15 bases in between. All patients reached thyroid surgery having received no treatment beforehand. TCRdb re-analyzed the PCR reads through MiXCR. The profile shows 35,000 to 40,000 clones, less than 25% of them singletons. This TCR came from a female donor with papillary thyroid cancer or a benign thyroid nodule (not recorded which). Some clones in this sample may be carry-over from other donors' samples. Sequenced: blood. The V gene is TRBV20-1, the J gene TRBJ1-2; D is undetermined. CDR3 sequence reads: CSARPETWTYGYTF. CDR3 nucleotides: TGCAGTGCTAGGCCCGAGACATGGACCTATGGCTACACCTTC.